This record covers a single T cell receptor beta chain. This sample was taken from a study of cytomegalovirus exposure and HLA in healthy donors. Looked up from germline, CDR1 is LGHNA and CDR2 is YSLEER. V dropped 0 bases and J dropped 1 base, with 16 bases sitting between them. There are 19 residues in the CDR3. The PCR employed 60 Vbeta primers together with 13 Jbeta primers. Assay: immunoSEQ multiplex PCR; the TCRdb copy retains only in-frame clones and omits some. The sample includes tens of thousands of clones, about 70% seen only once; the top ten take approximately 9%. The chain is built from TRBV4-3 and TRBJ2-6, with a weak D call TRBD2 (6 bases). This receptor was identified in a man in his sixties in good health and CMV-seronegative. The sample comprised PBMCs. The CDR3 region is CASSQDSMGGRSGANVLTF. CDR3 sequence (DNA): TGCGCCAGCAGCCAAGACAGTATGGGGGGAAGGTCTGGGGCCAACGTCCTGACTTTC.